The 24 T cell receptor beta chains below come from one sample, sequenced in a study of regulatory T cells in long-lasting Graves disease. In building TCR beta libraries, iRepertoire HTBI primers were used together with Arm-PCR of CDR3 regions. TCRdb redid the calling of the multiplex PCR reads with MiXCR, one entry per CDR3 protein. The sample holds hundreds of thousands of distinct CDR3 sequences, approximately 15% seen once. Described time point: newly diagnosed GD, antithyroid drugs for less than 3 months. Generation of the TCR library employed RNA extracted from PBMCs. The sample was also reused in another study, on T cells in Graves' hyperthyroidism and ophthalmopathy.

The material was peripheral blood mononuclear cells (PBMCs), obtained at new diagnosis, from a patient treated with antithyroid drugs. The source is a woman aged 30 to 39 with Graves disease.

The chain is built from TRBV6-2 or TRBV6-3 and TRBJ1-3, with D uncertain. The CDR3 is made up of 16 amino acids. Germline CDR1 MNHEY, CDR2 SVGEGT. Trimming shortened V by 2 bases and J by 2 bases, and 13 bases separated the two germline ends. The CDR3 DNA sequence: TGTGCCAGCAGTTACGGTATAGGACCTACTGGAAACACCATATATTTT. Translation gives CASSYGIGPTGNTIYF.

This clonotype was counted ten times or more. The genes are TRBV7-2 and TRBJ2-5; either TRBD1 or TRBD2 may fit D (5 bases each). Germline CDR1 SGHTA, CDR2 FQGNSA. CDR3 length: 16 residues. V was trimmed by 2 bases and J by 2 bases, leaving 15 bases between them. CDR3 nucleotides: TGTGCCAGCAGCTTATCCCGCCGGGACGGACAAGAGACCCAGTACTTC. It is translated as CASSLSRRDGQETQYF. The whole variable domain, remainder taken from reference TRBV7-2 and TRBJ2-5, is GAGVSQSPSNKVTEKGKDVELRCDPISGHTALYWYRQSLGQGLEFLIYFQGNSAPDKSGLPSDRFSAERTGGSVSTLTIQRTQQEDSAVYLCASSLSRRDGQETQYFGPGTRLLVL.

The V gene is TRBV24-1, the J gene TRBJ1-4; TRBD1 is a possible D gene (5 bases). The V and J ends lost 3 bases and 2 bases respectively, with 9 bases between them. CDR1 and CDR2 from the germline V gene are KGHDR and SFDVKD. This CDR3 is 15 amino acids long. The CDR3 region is CATSDVGGTNEKLFF. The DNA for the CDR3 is TGTGCCACCAGTGATGTCGGGGGGACTAATGAAAAACTGTTTTTT.

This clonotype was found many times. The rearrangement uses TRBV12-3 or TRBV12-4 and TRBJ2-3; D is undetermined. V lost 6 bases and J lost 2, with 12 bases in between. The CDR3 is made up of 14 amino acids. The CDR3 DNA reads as TGTGCCAGCAGCCCCCAAGTCTACACAGATACGCAGTATTTT. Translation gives CASSPQVYTDTQYF.

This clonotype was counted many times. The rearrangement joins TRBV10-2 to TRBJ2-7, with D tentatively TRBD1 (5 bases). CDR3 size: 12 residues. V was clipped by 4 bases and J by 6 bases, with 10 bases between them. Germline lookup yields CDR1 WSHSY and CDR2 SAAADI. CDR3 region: CASSADSLEQYF. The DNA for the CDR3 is TGCGCCAGCAGTGCCGACAGTCTCGAGCAGTACTTC.

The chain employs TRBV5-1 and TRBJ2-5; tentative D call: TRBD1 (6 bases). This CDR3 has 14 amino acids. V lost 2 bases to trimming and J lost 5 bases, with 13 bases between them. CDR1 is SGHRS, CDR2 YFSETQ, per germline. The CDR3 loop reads CASSFSKRGETQYF. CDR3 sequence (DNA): TGCGCCAGCAGCTTTAGTAAGAGGGGGGAGACCCAGTACTTC.

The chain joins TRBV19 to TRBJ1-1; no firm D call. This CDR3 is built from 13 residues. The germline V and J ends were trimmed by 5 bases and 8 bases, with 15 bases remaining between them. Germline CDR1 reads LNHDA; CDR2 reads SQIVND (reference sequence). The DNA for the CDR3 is TGTGCCAGTAGTTTGGAAATGAGAGAAGAAGCTTTCTTT. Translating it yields CASSLEMREEAFF.

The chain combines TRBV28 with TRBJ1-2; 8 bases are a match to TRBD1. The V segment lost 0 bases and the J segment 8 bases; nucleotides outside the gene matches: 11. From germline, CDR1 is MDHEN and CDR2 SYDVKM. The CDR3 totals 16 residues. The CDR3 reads CASSLWPPGQGGGYTF. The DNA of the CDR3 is TGTGCCAGCAGTTTATGGCCCCCCGGACAGGGTGGCGGCTACACCTTC.

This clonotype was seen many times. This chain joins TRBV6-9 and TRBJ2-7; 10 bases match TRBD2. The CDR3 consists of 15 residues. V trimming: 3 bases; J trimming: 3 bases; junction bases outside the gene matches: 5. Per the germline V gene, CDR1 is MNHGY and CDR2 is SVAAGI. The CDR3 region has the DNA TGTGCCAGCAGTTACGTGGCTAGCGGGAGCTACGAGCAGTACTTC. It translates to CASSYVASGSYEQYF.

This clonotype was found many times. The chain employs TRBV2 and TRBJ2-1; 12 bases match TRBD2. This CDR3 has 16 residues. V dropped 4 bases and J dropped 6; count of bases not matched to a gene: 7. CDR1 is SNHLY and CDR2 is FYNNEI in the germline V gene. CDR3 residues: CASSATSGRRGNEQFF. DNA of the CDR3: TGTGCCAGCAGTGCCACTAGCGGGAGGCGGGGCAATGAGCAGTTCTTC.

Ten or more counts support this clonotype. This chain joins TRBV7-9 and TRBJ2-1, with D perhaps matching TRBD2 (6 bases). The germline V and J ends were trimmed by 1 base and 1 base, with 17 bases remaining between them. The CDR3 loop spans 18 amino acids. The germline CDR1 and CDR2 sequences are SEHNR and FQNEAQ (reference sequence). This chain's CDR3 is CASSLVENRDWSYNEQFF. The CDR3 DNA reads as TGTGCCAGCAGCTTAGTAGAAAATCGGGACTGGTCCTACAATGAGCAGTTCTTC.

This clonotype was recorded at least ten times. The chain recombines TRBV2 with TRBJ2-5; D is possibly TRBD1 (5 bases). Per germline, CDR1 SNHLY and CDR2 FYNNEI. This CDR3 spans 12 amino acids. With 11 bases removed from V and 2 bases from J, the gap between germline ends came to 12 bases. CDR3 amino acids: CAGAVRQETQYF. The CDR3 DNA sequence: TGTGCCGGGGCCGTTAGACAAGAGACCCAGTACTTC.

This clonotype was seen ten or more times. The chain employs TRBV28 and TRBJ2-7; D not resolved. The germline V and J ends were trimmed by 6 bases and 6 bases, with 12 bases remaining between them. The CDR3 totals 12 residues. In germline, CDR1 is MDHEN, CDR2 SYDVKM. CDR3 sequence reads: CASSQTTLEQYF. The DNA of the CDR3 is TGTGCCAGCAGCCAGACAACCCTCGAGCAGTACTTC. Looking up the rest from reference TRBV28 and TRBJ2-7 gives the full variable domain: DVKVTQSSRYLVKRTGEKVFLECVQDMDHENMFWYRQDPGLGLRLIYFSYDVKMKEKGDIPEGYSVSREKKERFSLILESASTNQTSMYLCASSQTTLEQYFGPGTRLTVT.

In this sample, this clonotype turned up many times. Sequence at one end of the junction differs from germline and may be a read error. DNA for the CDR3: TGTGCCAGCAACCCTGGACGGACTGGAGCTTTCTTT. Translating gives CASNPGRTGAFF. The V gene is TRBV2, the J gene TRBJ1-1; D not resolved. Germline V lookup: CDR1 SNHLY, CDR2 FYNNEI. There are 12 residues in the CDR3.

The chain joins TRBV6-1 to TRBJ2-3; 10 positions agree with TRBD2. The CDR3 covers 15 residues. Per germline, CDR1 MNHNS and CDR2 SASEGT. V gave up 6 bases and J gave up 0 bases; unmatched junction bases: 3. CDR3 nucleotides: TGTGCCAGCAGGAGTAGCGGGGGGAGCACAGATACGCAGTATTTT. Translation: CASRSSGGSTDTQYF.

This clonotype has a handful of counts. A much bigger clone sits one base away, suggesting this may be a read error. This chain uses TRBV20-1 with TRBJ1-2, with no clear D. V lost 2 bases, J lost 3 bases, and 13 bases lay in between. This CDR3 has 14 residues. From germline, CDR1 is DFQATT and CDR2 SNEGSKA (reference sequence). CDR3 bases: TGCAGTGCTAGACGGCGGGGTTCCCACTATGGCTACACCTTC. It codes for CSARRRGSHYGYTF.

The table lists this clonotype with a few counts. The CDR3 DNA follows: TGCGCCAGCAGCCCGTTACTCAGCGGGAGGACCACAGATACGCAGTATTTT. Translating gives CASSPLLSGRTTDTQYF. The chain has TRBV5-1 and TRBJ2-3, with 9 bases identical to TRBD2. The CDR3 consists of 17 residues. CDR1 and CDR2 (germline): SGHRS, YFSETQ. Trimming removed 4 bases from V and 2 bases from J; junction bases left unmatched: 11.

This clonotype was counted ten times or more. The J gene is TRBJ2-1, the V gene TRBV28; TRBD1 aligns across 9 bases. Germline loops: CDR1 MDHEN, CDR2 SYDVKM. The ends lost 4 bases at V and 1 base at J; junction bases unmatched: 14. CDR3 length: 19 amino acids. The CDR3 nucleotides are TGTGCCAGCAGTTCTTCAGGACGCCCCGGGACAGGGTCCTACAATGAGCAGTTCTTC. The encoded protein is CASSSSGRPGTGSYNEQFF.

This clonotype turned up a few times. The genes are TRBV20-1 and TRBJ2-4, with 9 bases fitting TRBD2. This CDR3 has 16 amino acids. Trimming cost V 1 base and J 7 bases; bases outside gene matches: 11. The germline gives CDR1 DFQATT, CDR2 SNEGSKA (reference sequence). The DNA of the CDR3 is TGCAGTGCTAGAGCGGCGGGTGCGGGAGGGTGGAACATTCAGTACTTC. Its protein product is CSARAAGAGGWNIQYF.

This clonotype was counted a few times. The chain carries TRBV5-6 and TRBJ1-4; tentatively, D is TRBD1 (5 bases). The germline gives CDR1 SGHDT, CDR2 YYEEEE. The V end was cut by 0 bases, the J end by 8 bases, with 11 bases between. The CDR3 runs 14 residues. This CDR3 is CASSLGGMKEKLFF. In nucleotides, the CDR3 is TGTGCCAGCAGCTTGGGGGGCATGAAGGAAAAACTGTTTTTT.

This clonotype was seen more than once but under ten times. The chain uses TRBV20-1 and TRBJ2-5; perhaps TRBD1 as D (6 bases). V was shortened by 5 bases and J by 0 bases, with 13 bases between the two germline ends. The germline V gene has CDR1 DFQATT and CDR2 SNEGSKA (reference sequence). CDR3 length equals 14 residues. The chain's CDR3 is CSAPGTPYQETQYF. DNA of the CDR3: TGCAGTGCTCCCGGGACACCGTACCAAGAGACCCAGTACTTC.

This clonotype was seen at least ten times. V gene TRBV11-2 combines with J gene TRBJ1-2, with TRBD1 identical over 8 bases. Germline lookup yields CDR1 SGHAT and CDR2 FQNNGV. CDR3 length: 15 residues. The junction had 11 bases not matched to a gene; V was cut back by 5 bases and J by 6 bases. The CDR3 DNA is TGTGCCAGCAGCCTCTCAGGGGGCGAGCATAATGGCTACACCTTC. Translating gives CASSLSGGEHNGYTF.

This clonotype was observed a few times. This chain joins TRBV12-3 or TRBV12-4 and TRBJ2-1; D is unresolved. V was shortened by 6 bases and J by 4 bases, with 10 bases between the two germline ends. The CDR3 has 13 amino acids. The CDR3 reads CASSLMTYNEQFF. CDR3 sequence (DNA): TGTGCCAGCAGCCTAATGACTTACAATGAGCAGTTCTTC.

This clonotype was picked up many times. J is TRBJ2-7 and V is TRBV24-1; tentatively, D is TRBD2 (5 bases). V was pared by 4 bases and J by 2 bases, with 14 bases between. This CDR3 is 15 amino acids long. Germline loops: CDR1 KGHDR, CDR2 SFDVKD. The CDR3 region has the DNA TGTGCCACCAGTGACCCCAGGACTGCCACCTACGAGCAGTACTTC. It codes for CATSDPRTATYEQYF.